This TCR beta chain was sequenced during a study of blood T cell repertoires in COVID-19. This CDR3 is 14 amino acids long. The V end lost 0 bases, the J end lost 9 bases, and 15 bases lay between the germline ends. The germline CDR1 and CDR2 sequences are SEHNR and FQNEAQ (reference sequence). Enrolled through a virtual design, the participants were between 18 and 89 years of age and came from some 25 US areas. Recovered status in Cohort 3 required two negative PCRs, clearance, or symptom resolution. Profiling relied on immunoSEQ multiplex PCR, and the TCRdb table lists in-frame clones only, not all of them. The sample comprises 250,000 to 350,000 clones, around 84% of which are singletons, and 2% to 3% rests with the top ten.

The specimen was PBMCs or T cells enriched from blood (not recorded which). The chain links TRBV7-9 to TRBJ2-7, with D maybe TRBD2 (5 bases). The source is a woman aged 45-65 years who had recovered from COVID-19. The CDR3 coding sequence is TGTGCCAGCAGCTTAGCGGACTCGTTCAGTTTGCAGTACTTC. Protein: CASSLADSFSLQYF.